What follows is one T cell receptor beta chain and its context. The antigen is unknown. These data belong to a study of beta chain features in type 1 diabetes. Expressed TCRB transcripts were sequenced, since all the RNA that had been isolated was reverse transcribed. Only in-frame clones appear in the TCRdb table, and some are missing; sequencing was by immunoSEQ multiplex PCR. The sample records around 330,000 clones, roughly 11% being singletons. Broader study findings: HLA influence on TCRB rearrangement stayed unresolved here. People with Type 1 diabetes carried modestly yet significantly shorter TCRB CDR3s in all four CD4+ subsets.

Germline V gene sequence: CDR1 SGHTA, CDR2 FQGNSA. The CDR3 is 12 amino acids. V dropped 2 bases and J dropped 6 bases, with 8 bases sitting between them. The source of this sequence is a woman aged 30 to 39 in good health. The chain couples TRBV7-2 to TRBJ2-7; possibly TRBD1 for D (6 bases). The sample consisted of naive CD4+ T cells from blood. Here the CDR3 DNA reads TGTGCCAGCAGCTTACAGGGGCTCGAGCAGTACTTC. Amino acid sequence: CASSLQGLEQYF.